This T cell receptor beta chain was observed in a study of immune evolution from preneoplasia to lung adenocarcinoma. With V trimmed by 5 bases and J by 3 bases, 13 bases remained unmatched. This CDR3 spans 17 amino acids. Germline values: CDR1 SGHAT, CDR2 FQNNGV. This clone showed up just once. Libraries were prepared by immunoSEQ multiplex PCR; TCRdb keeps only in-frame clonotypes and omits some of them. Counted here are about 6,300 clones, over 65% occurring once; the ten biggest clones make up roughly 8%. The V call is TRBV11-2, the J call TRBJ1-5, with 7 bases identical to TRBD1. Source material: FFPE minimally invasive lung adenocarcinoma tissue. This TCR was sampled from a person aged 60-79 years with lung adenocarcinoma. The CDR3 DNA follows: TGTGCCAGCAGCCCCGGGGACAGCGGAAAACCCAATCAGCCCCAGCATTTT. Translating it yields CASSPGDSGKPNQPQHF. Full variable domain (missing parts from reference TRBV11-2 and TRBJ1-5): EAGVAQSPRYKIIEKRQSVAFWCNPISGHATLYWYQQILGQGPKLLIQFQNNGVVDDSQLPKDRFSAERLKGVDSTLKIQPAKLEDSAVYLCASSPGDSGKPNQPQHFGDGTRLSIL.